The present entry profiles one TCR beta chain with its context. This sample was included in a study of T cell responses to AZD1222 COVID-19 vaccine. The assay was immunoSEQ multiplex PCR, and TCRdb's table has in-frame clones only and misses some. The sample lists 95,000 to 100,000 clones, roughly 84% occurring once. This CDR3 is 16 amino acids long. The trim removed 4 bases at V and 6 bases at J, leaving 10 bases unmatched. Germline CDR1 MDHEN, CDR2 SYDVKM. The starting material was peripheral blood, obtained on day 0 of AZD1222 vaccination. This receptor was identified in an adult in good health. This chain joins TRBV28 and TRBJ1-4; the match to TRBD1 covers 8 bases. The chain's CDR3 is CASSWSGTGVDEKLFF. For the CDR3, the DNA is TGTGCCAGCAGTTGGTCCGGGACAGGAGTGGATGAAAAACTGTTTTTT.